The rows below give T cell receptor beta chains drawn from one sample of a study of blood T cell repertoires in COVID-19. Produced via immunoSEQ multiplex PCR; TCRdb's table is partial and in-frame only. In the table there are around 130,000 clones, 82% of which are singletons. Sequencing input: peripheral blood. The receptors originated from a woman aged 80 or over with acute or convalescent COVID-19. Each CDR3 is given with its conserved first and last residue. Each record gives: V gene, J gene, CDR3 protein.

TRBV7-8	TRBJ1-2	CASSLARERGGYTF
TRBV15	TRBJ2-5	CATSYETGGIETQYF
TRBV25-1	TRBJ2-6	CASSVGTGISGANVLTF
TRBV28	TRBJ1-2	CASSSPRVSNYGYTF
TRBV21-1	TRBJ2-1	CASSYRSLASYNEQFF
TRBV2	TRBJ2-3	CASSPPRTSGTTDTQYF
TRBV6-1	TRBJ1-1	CASSETGRGLVIAFF
TRBV7-9	TRBJ2-1	CASSLDFILAGNNEQFF
TRBV3-1/TRBV3-2	TRBJ2-7	CASSQDRQGRQYF
TRBV19	TRBJ2-2	CASSGQGYTGELFF
TRBV4-1	TRBJ1-2	CASSQLLDRPYGYTF
TRBV19	TRBJ1-5	CASRKITAGDQPQHF
TRBV20-1	TRBJ1-2	CSASQGWDGYTF
TRBV5-4	TRBJ1-2	CASRTGVNYGYTF
TRBV19	TRBJ1-2	CASSEDSLRAYGYTF
TRBV3-1/TRBV3-2	TRBJ2-3	CASSPTSTTYKLNTQYF
TRBV3-1/TRBV3-2	TRBJ2-2	CASSQRSGTGGNTGELFF
TRBV2	TRBJ1-6	CASILPGTMENSPLHF
TRBV10-3	TRBJ2-1	CAITRTGSANEQFF
TRBV18	TRBJ2-3	CASSSDRGLGDTQYF
TRBV10-3	TRBJ2-7	CAISEVLAGGPEQYF
TRBV3-1/TRBV3-2	TRBJ2-5	CASSLTRQGALTEAQYF